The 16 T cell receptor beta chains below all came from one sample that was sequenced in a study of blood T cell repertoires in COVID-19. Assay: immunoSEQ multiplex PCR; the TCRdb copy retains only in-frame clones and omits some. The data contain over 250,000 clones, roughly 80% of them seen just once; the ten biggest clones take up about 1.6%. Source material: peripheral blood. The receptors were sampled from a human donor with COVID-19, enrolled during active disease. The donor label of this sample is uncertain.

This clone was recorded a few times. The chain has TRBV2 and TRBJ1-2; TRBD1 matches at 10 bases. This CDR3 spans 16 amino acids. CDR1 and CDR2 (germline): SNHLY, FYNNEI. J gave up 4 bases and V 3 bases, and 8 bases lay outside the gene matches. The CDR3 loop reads CASSESTGGSGYGYTF. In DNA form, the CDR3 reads TGTGCCAGCAGTGAGTCGACAGGGGGCTCTGGCTATGGCTACACCTTC.

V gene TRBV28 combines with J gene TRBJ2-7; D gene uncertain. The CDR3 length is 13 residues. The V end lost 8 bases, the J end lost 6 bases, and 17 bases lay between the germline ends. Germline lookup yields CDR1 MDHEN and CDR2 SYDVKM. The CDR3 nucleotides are TGTGCCAGCTATGAAAACCGAGGTAGCGAGCAGTACTTC. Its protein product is CASYENRGSEQYF.

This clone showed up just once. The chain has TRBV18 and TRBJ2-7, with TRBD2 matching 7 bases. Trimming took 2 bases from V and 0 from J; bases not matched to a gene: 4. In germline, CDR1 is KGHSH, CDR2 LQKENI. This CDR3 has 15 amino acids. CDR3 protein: CASSPVGGDSYEQYF. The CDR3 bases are TGTGCCAGCTCACCAGTGGGGGGGGACTCCTACGAGCAGTACTTC.

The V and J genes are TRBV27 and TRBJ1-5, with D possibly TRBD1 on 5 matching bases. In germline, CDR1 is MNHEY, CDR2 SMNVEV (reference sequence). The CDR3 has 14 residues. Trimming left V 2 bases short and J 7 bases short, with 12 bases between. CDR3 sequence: CASSLRTGRQPQHF. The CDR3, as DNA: TGTGCCAGCAGTTTAAGAACAGGTCGACAGCCCCAGCATTTT.

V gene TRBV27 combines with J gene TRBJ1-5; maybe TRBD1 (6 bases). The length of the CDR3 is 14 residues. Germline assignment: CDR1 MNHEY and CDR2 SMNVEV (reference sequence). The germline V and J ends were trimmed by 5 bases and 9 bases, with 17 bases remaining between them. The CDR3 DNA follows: TGTGCCAGCAGTCCCCCAGGAGTCAGGGGGCCCCAGCATTTT. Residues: CASSPPGVRGPQHF.

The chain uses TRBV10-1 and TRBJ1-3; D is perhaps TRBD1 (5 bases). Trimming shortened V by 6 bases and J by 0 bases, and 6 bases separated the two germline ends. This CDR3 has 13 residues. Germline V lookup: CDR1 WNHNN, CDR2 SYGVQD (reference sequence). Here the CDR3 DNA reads TGCGCCAGCAGGGACAACTCTGGAAACACCATATATTTT. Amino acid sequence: CASRDNSGNTIYF.

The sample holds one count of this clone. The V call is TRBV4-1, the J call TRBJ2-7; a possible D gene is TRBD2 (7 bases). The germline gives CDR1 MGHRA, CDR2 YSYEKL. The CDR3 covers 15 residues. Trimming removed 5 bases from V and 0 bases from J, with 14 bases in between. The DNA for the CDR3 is TGCGCCAGCAGCAAGGGGGGACTAACCTCCTACGAGCAGTACTTC. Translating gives CASSKGGLTSYEQYF.

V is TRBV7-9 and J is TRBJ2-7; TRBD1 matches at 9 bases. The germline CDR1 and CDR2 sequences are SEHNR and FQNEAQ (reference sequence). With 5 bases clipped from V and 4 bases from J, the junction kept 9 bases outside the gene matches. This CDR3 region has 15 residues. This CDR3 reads CASSIWDRVGYEQYF. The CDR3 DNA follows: TGTGCCAGCAGCATCTGGGACAGGGTAGGTTACGAGCAGTACTTC.

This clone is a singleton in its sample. The chain's CDR3 is CASSRGQNTGELFF. DNA for the CDR3: TGTGCCAGTAGCCGGGGACAGAACACCGGGGAGCTGTTTTTT. The rearrangement joins TRBV19 to TRBJ2-2; D is perhaps TRBD1 (6 bases). The CDR3 totals 14 residues. Germline CDR1 is LNHDA and CDR2 is SQIVND (reference sequence). Deletions cut 6 bases from V and 1 base from J, with 9 bases between.

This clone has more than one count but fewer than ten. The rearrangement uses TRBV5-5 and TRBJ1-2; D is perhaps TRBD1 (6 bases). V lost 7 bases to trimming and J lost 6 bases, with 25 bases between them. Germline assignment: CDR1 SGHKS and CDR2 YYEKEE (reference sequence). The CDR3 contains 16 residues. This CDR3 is CASLPGGSQTVHGYTF. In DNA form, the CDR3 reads TGTGCCAGCCTACCTGGGGGCAGTCAAACGGTCCATGGCTACACCTTC.

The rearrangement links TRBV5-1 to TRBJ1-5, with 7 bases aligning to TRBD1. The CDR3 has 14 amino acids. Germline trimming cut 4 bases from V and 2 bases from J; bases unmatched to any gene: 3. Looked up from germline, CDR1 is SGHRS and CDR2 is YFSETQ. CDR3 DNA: TGCGCCAGCAGCCCTGGGACAGGCAATCAGCCCCAGCATTTT. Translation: CASSPGTGNQPQHF. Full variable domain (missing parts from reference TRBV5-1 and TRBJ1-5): KAGVTQTPRYLIKTRGQQVTLSCSPISGHRSVSWYQQTPGQGLQFLFEYFSETQRNKGNFPGRFSGRQFSNSRSEMNVSTLELGDSALYLCASSPGTGNQPQHFGDGTRLSIL.

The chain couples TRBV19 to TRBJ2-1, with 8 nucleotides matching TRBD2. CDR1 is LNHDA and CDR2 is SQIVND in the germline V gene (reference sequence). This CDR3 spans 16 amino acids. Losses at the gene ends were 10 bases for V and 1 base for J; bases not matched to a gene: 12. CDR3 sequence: CAISGSGRTSYNEQFF. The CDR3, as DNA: TGTGCCATCAGCGGGAGCGGGAGAACATCCTACAATGAGCAGTTCTTC.

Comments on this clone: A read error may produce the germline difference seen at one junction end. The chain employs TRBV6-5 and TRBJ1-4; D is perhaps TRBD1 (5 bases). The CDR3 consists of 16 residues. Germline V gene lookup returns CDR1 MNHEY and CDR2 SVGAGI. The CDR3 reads CAGSFQAGPRAEKLFF. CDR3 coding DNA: TGTGCCGGCAGTTTCCAGGCAGGGCCCCGGGCGGAAAAACTGTTTTTT.

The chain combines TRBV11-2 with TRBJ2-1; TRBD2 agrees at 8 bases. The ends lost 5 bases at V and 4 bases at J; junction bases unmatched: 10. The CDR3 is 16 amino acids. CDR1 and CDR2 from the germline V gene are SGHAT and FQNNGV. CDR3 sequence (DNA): TGTGCCAGCAGCCCCCGGGGTAGCGGGAAATACAATGAGCAGTTCTTC. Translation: CASSPRGSGKYNEQFF. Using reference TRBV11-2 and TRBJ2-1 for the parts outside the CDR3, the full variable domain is EAGVAQSPRYKIIEKRQSVAFWCNPISGHATLYWYQQILGQGPKLLIQFQNNGVVDDSQLPKDRFSAERLKGVDSTLKIQPAKLEDSAVYLCASSPRGSGKYNEQFFGPGTRLTVL.

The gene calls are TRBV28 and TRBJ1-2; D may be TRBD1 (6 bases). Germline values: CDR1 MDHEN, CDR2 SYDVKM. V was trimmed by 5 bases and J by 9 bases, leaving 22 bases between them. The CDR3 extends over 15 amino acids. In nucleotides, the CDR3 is TGTGCCAGCAGTCCATCTCTAGGGGGGGGTCGTAGCTACACCTTC. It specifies CASSPSLGGGRSYTF.

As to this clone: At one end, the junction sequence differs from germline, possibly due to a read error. CDR3 sequence: CASSLSGRSKEKLFF. As DNA, the CDR3 is TGTGCCAGCAGCTTATCGGGGAGGTCTAAGGAAAAACTGTTTTTT. V gene TRBV5-4 combines with J gene TRBJ1-4, with D unresolved. This CDR3 comprises 15 residues. Germline V gives CDR1 SGHNT, CDR2 YYREEE (reference sequence).